Listed below are T cell receptor beta chains from one sample, sequenced in a study of human T cells and chemical hapten exposure. TCRdb re-called the RACE reads with MiXCR, one entry per CDR3 protein. The table has about 69,000 distinct CDR3 sequences, under 13% seen once. Here the sequenced sample was whole blood, taken in connection with sensitization to the hapten diphenylcyclopropenone (DPC). These receptor sequences come from a woman aged 45-65 years with alopecia areata. Some clones in this sample may be carry-over from other donors' samples. The CDR3 runs from the conserved cysteine through the conserved F or W.

TRBV29-1	TRBJ1-2	CSVEEVGDYTF
TRBV10-3	TRBJ2-3	CAIRDDRSTDTQYF
TRBV6-1	TRBJ2-5	CASTAGQGMETQYF
TRBV27	TRBJ1-1	CASREQGASNTEAFF
TRBV20-1	TRBJ2-5	CSAHIAETQYF
TRBV20-1	TRBJ2-3	CSASIISGRSDTQYF
TRBV11-2	TRBJ2-2	CASSLGGGLTGELFF
TRBV30	TRBJ2-5	CAWSAGFGTVTQYF
TRBV20-1	TRBJ2-6	CSATLSGANVLTF
TRBV2	TRBJ2-2	CASRADMGGGTGELFF
TRBV20-1	TRBJ2-3	CSALGLAGGVDTQYF
TRBV5-4	TRBJ1-2	CASSFDPANYGYTF
TRBV5-6	TRBJ2-7	CASSTIAGQGVLYEQYF
TRBV5-1	TRBJ2-6	CASSLQGAVMGSGANVLTF
TRBV19	TRBJ2-5	CASSIGGQGYQETQYF
TRBV11-2	TRBJ2-2	CASSLGWRSNTGELFF
TRBV6-4	TRBJ1-1	CASSPEMNTEAFF
TRBV7-6	TRBJ2-1	CASSLVQGAWEQFF
TRBV18	TRBJ1-5	CASSPAWPGGPNQPQHF
TRBV20-1	TRBJ2-3	CGGLWRSSTDTQYF
TRBV5-1	TRBJ2-3	CASSLRDSTDTQYF
TRBV20-1	TRBJ2-3	CSATHPSTDTQYF
TRBV19	TRBJ1-1	CASSIGVTTEAFF
TRBV6-6	TRBJ1-3	CASIRGSQRGNTIYF
TRBV28	TRBJ2-7	CASSLLDRVGEQYF
TRBV18	TRBJ1-1	CASSPGTANTEAFF
TRBV7-2	TRBJ2-1	CASSPIHEQFF
TRBV11-1	TRBJ2-2	CASSGLAGVTGELFF
TRBV20-1	TRBJ2-3	CSARPAGGSGRARITDTQYF
TRBV3-1	TRBJ1-5	CASSQVGGQPQHF
TRBV29-1	TRBJ2-1	CSVGGLRNEQFF
TRBV11-2	TRBJ2-7	CASSSLTSGRRYEQYF
TRBV9	TRBJ1-5	CASSVAPGDQPQHF
TRBV20-1	TRBJ2-3	CSARESGGTDTQYF
TRBV7-2	TRBJ1-5	CASSPLRQGWQPQHF